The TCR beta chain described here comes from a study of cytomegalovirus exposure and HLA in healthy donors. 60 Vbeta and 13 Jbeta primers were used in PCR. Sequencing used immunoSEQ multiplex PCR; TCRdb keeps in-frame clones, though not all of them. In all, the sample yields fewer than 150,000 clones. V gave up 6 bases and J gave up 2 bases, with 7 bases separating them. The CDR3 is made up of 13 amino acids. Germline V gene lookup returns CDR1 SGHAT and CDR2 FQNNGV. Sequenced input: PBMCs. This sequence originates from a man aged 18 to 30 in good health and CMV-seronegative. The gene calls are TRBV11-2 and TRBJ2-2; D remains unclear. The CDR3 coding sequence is TGTGCCAGCAGTCGACAAAACACCGGGGAGCTGTTTTTT. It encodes CASSRQNTGELFF. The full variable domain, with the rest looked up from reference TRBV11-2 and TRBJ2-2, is EAGVAQSPRYKIIEKRQSVAFWCNPISGHATLYWYQQILGQGPKLLIQFQNNGVVDDSQLPKDRFSAERLKGVDSTLKIQPAKLEDSAVYLCASSRQNTGELFFGEGSRLTVL.